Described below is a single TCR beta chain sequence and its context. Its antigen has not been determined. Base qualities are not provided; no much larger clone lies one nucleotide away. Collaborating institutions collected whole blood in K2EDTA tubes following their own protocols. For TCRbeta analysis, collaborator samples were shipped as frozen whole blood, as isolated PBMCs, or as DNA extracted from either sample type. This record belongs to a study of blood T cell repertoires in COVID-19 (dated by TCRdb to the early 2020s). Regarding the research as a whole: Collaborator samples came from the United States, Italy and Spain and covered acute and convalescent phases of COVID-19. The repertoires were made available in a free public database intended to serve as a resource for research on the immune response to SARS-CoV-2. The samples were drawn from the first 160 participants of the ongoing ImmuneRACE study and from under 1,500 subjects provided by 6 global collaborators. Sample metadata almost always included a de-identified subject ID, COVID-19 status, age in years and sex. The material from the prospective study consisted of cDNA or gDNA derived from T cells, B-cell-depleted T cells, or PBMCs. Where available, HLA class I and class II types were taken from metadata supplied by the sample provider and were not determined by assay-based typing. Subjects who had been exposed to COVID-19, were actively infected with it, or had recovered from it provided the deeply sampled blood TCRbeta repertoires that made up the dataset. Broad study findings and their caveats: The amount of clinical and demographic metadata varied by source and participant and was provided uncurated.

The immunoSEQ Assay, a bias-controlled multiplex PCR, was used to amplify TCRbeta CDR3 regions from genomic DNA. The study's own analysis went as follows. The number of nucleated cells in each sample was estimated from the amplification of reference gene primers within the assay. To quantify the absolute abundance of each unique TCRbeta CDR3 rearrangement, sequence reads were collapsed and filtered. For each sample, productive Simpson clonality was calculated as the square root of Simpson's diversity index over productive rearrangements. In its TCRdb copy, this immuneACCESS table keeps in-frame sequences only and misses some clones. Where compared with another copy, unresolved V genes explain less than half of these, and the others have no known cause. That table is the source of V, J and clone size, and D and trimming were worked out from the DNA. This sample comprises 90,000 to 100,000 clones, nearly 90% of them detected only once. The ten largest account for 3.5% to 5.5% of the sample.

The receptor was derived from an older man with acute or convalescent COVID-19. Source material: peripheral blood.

The CDR3: CASSSAWVRGDYGYTF. In nucleotides, the sequence is TGTGCCAGCAGCTCAGCTTGGGTCAGGGGGGACTATGGCTACACCTTC. This receptor chain uses TRBV5-4 and TRBJ1-2; TRBD1 fits 7 bases in the junction. The cysteine opens and the phenylalanine closes a CDR3 of 16 amino acids. CDR3 DNA is the only sequence kept; it has 48 bases, read in frame from the first base. As encoded in the germline V gene (reference sequence), CDR1 is SGHNT while CDR2 is YYREEE. For this chain, trimming is 3 bases at the V end and 3 bases at the J end, and the number of junction bases without a gene match is 11.